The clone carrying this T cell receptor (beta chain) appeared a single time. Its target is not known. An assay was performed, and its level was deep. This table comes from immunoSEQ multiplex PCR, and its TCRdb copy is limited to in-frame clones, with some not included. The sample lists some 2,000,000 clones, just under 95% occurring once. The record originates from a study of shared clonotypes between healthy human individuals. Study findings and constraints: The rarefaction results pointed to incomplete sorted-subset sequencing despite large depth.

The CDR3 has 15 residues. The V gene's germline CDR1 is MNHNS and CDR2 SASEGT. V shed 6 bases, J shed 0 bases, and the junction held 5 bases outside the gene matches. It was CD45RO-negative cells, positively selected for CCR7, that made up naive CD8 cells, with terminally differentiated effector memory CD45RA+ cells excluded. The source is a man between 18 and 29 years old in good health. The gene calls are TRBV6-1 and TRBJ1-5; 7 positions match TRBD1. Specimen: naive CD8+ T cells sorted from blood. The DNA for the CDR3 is TGTGCCAGCAGGGGGACAGTTTATAGCAATCAGCCCCAGCATTTT. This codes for CASRGTVYSNQPQHF.